Presented here are 27 T cell receptor beta chains from one specimen sequenced in a study of cytomegalovirus exposure and HLA in healthy donors. 13 Jbeta primers and 60 Vbeta primers were used for the PCR. TCRdb's table, derived via immunoSEQ multiplex PCR, lists solely in-frame clones and lacks some. The table includes more than 90,000 clones, approximately 76% detected once. The specimen was PBMCs. The receptors here all came from a man between 45 and 60 years old in good health and CMV-seropositive.

The chain has TRBV29-1 and TRBJ1-5, with 11 bases identical to TRBD1. Per germline, CDR1 SQVTM and CDR2 ANQGSEA. The CDR3 loop spans 13 amino acids. The J segment lost 5 bases and the V segment lost 8 bases, leaving 5 bases of the junction unmatched. The CDR3 coding sequence is TGCAGCTACGGACAGGGGGCGGATCAGCCCCAGCATTTT. Amino acid sequence: CSYGQGADQPQHF.

Regarding this clone: Its ends do not fully match the called genes, so a read error is possible. The chain combines TRBV5-4 with TRBJ2-2, with TRBD2 identical over 8 bases. The CDR3 contains 16 residues. Germline V gives CDR1 SGHNT, CDR2 YYREEE (reference sequence). The CDR3 protein is CASSLGQRESTGEPFF. CDR3 DNA: TGTGCCAGCAGCTTGGGCCAGCGGGAGAGTACCGGGGAGCCGTTTTTT.

A few counts support this clone. This chain joins TRBV10-3 and TRBJ1-2; 7 nucleotides agree with TRBD1. Germline lookup yields CDR1 ENHRY and CDR2 SYGVKD. V dropped 5 bases and J dropped 8; count of bases not matched to a gene: 8. The CDR3 spans 13 residues. CDR3 sequence (DNA): TGTGCCATCAGTTCAGGGGGAAAGTGGGGCTACACCTTC. It yields the protein CAISSGGKWGYTF.

The chain couples TRBV5-1 to TRBJ2-3, with 10 bases matching TRBD1. CDR1 SGHRS and CDR2 YFSETQ come from the germline V gene. J was trimmed by 3 bases and V by 0 bases; bases with no gene match: 4. The CDR3 has 16 residues. The CDR3 region is CASSLGQGARTDTQYF. The DNA for the CDR3 is TGCGCCAGCAGCTTGGGACAGGGGGCTCGGACAGATACGCAGTATTTT. Supplemented by reference TRBV5-1 and TRBJ2-3, the full variable domain reads KAGVTQTPRYLIKTRGQQVTLSCSPISGHRSVSWYQQTPGQGLQFLFEYFSETQRNKGNFPGRFSGRQFSNSRSEMNVSTLELGDSALYLCASSLGQGARTDTQYFGPGTRLTVL.

The chain recombines TRBV6-1 with TRBJ1-2, with TRBD1 identical over 8 bases. Per germline, CDR1 MNHNS and CDR2 SASEGT. V shed 3 bases, J shed 0 bases, and the junction held 12 bases outside the gene matches. There are 18 residues in the CDR3. DNA of the CDR3: TGTGCCAGCAGTGATCCAGGGGACAGGCGATCTTCTAACTATGGCTACACCTTC. Residues: CASSDPGDRRSSNYGYTF.

The gene calls are TRBV9 and TRBJ2-3, with 7 bases identical to TRBD1. The CDR3 has 17 amino acids. CDR1 SGDLS and CDR2 YYNGEE come from the germline V gene. V shed 3 bases, J shed 0 bases, and the junction held 10 bases outside the gene matches. The CDR3 is CASSAHSGTVSTDTQYF. The CDR3 nucleotides are TGTGCCAGCAGCGCCCACTCGGGGACAGTTAGCACAGATACGCAGTATTTT.

The chain carries TRBV4-1 and TRBJ2-1, with D possibly TRBD1 on 5 matching bases. The CDR3 is 15 amino acids. V was clipped by 0 bases and J by 10 bases, with 16 bases between them. CDR1 MGHRA and CDR2 YSYEKL come from the germline V gene. The CDR3 is CASSQEAGLAGEQFF. The CDR3 DNA follows: TGCGCCAGCAGCCAAGAGGCAGGGTTAGCCGGGGAGCAGTTCTTC.

The gene calls are TRBV19 and TRBJ2-7; D is unclear. This CDR3 is built from 14 residues. Trimming removed 5 bases from V and 1 base from J, with 12 bases in between. The V gene's germline CDR1 is LNHDA and CDR2 SQIVND (reference sequence). CDR3 nucleotide sequence: TGTGCCAGTAGTCCTGAACTCTTATCCTACGAGCAGTACTTC. Its protein product is CASSPELLSYEQYF.

The V and J genes are TRBV9 and TRBJ1-3, with 8 bases aligning to TRBD1. The V gene end was trimmed by 3 bases and the J gene end by 7 bases; junction bases not matched to a gene: 12. Looked up from germline, CDR1 is SGDLS and CDR2 is YYNGEE. CDR3 length: 16 residues. CDR3 DNA sequence: TGTGCCAGCAGCGCCGGCGAGACAGGGGTATGGAACACCATATATTTT. As protein: CASSAGETGVWNTIYF. The full variable domain, its missing parts supplied by reference TRBV9 and TRBJ1-3, is DSGVTQTPKHLITATGQRVTLRCSPRSGDLSVYWYQQSLDQGLQFLIQYYNGEERAKGNILERFSAQQFPDLHSELNLSSLELGDSALYFCASSAGETGVWNTIYFGEGSWLTVV.

The J gene is TRBJ1-1, the V gene TRBV2, with no clear D. CDR1 and CDR2 (germline): SNHLY, FYNNEI. Trimming took off 0 bases at V and 3 bases at J, with 11 bases between the two ends. The CDR3 covers 15 residues. The CDR3 bases are TGTGCCAGCAGTGAAGCGCCACATTCCGACACTGAAGCTTTCTTT. It codes for CASSEAPHSDTEAFF.

This chain joins TRBV12-5 and TRBJ2-7; no firm D call. In germline, CDR1 is LGHNT, CDR2 FRNRAP. The CDR3 extends over 13 amino acids. V shed 2 bases and J shed 1 base, with 6 bases lying between them. CDR3 sequence reads: CASGLIQSYEQYF. As DNA, the CDR3 is TGTGCTAGTGGTTTGATCCAGTCCTACGAGCAGTACTTC.

The chain is built from TRBV19 and TRBJ2-7; 14 nucleotides match TRBD2. Looked up from germline, CDR1 is LNHDA and CDR2 is SQIVND (reference sequence). This CDR3 region has 17 residues. The junction had 8 bases not matched to a gene; V was cut back by 5 bases and J by 2 bases. The CDR3: CASSSRTSGRRTYEQYF. DNA for the CDR3: TGTGCCAGTAGTTCTCGGACTAGCGGGAGGAGAACCTACGAGCAGTACTTC.

The chain has TRBV5-4 and TRBJ2-7, with D possibly TRBD1 on 6 matching bases. CDR3 length: 12 residues. The germline V gene encodes CDR1 SGHNT and CDR2 YYREEE (reference sequence). V was cut by 4 bases and J by 5 bases, with 10 bases left in between. The CDR3 sequence: CASSHGQNEQYF. The CDR3 DNA reads TGTGCCAGCAGCCACGGACAGAACGAGCAGTACTTC.

This chain joins TRBV6-1 and TRBJ2-7; TRBD2 matches at 10 bases. Germline loops: CDR1 MNHNS, CDR2 SASEGT. This CDR3 has 13 amino acids. V shed 7 bases, J shed 3 bases, and the junction held 3 bases outside the gene matches. The CDR3 DNA is TGTGCCAGCACTGGGACTAGCGTCTACGAGCAGTACTTC. Its translation is CASTGTSVYEQYF.

This chain uses TRBV19 with TRBJ2-5; perhaps TRBD2 as D (5 bases). From germline, CDR1 is LNHDA and CDR2 SQIVND (reference sequence). V was shortened by 8 bases and J by 5 bases, with 9 bases between the two germline ends. The CDR3 length is 11 residues. The DNA for the CDR3 is TGTGCCAGTGCTCCTAGCGAGACCCAGTACTTC. Residues: CASAPSETQYF.

This clone was picked up one time. V is TRBV2 and J is TRBJ2-5; D not certain. The germline gives CDR1 SNHLY, CDR2 FYNNEI. Between the trimmed V and J ends, which lost 1 base and 7 bases, there was a span of 10 bases. The CDR3 runs 13 residues. The CDR3 spells CASSEGGVWTQYF. CDR3 nucleotides: TGTGCCAGCAGTGAAGGTGGAGTGTGGACCCAGTACTTC.

The rearrangement links TRBV2 to TRBJ2-5; a possible D gene is TRBD1 (6 bases). The J call may be faulty, since TRBJ2-7 better matches the DNA end. This CDR3 is built from 16 residues. The germline V gene encodes CDR1 SNHLY and CDR2 FYNNEI. The CDR3 loop is CASSGRDTLNNYEQYF. The CDR3 DNA follows: TGTGCCAGCAGTGGCCGGGACACCCTCAATAACTACGAGCAGTACTTC.

The J gene is TRBJ2-5, the V gene TRBV19, with TRBD2 matching 7 bases. CDR3 length equals 14 residues. Germline V lookup: CDR1 LNHDA, CDR2 SQIVND (reference sequence). Losses at the gene ends were 1 base for V and 1 base for J; bases not matched to a gene: 0. CDR3 DNA sequence: TGTGCCAGTAGTATAGCGGGGGGCCAAGAGACCCAGTACTTC. Translated, it gives CASSIAGGQETQYF.

As regards this clone: One end of the junction varies from germline; a read error may be responsible. Other DNA variants within this sample encode the same CDR3. This chain joins TRBV2 and TRBJ2-5, with 9 bases that match TRBD1. Germline CDR1 and CDR2: SNHLY and FYNNEI. The CDR3 is 14 amino acids. The CDR3 DNA sequence: TGCGCCAGTGAGGACAGGGGTGGTGGTGAGACCCAGTACTTC. As protein: CASEDRGGGETQYF.

J is TRBJ1-3 and V is TRBV19; a possible D gene is TRBD1 (6 bases). V lost 7 bases to trimming and J lost 4 bases, with 14 bases between them. The CDR3 is made up of 14 amino acids. Germline assignment: CDR1 LNHDA and CDR2 SQIVND (reference sequence). CDR3 sequence reads: CASIEGVPGNTIYF. The CDR3 DNA reads as TGTGCCAGTATCGAGGGGGTTCCCGGAAACACCATATATTTT.

This clone was picked up one time. The V call is TRBV4-2, the J call TRBJ2-1; 7 bases agree with TRBD2. CDR1 and CDR2 (germline): LGHNA, YNFKEQ. V gave up 0 bases and J gave up 7 bases; unmatched junction bases: 9. The CDR3 is 16 residues long. CDR3 residues: CASSQEESGTMNEQFF. The CDR3 nucleotides read TGTGCCAGCAGCCAAGAGGAAAGCGGGACGATGAATGAGCAGTTCTTC.

This clone was detected only once. The chain links TRBV2 to TRBJ1-5, with TRBD1 identical over 9 bases. The V gene's germline CDR1 is SNHLY and CDR2 FYNNEI. J lost 6 bases, V lost 6 bases, and 6 bases had no gene match. CDR3 length: 14 residues. CDR3 sequence (DNA): TGTGCCAGCAGGGCGGGACAGGGTGTTCAGCCCCAGCATTTT. Translated: CASRAGQGVQPQHF. Together with reference TRBV2 and TRBJ1-5, the CDR3 gives the full variable domain: EPEVTQTPSHQVTQMGQEVILRCVPISNHLYFYWYRQILGQKVEFLVSFYNNEISEKSEIFDDQFSVERPDGSNFTLKIRSTKLEDSAMYFCASRAGQGVQPQHFGDGTRLSIL.

By share of the sample, this clone is large. J is TRBJ1-5 and V is TRBV7-9; 8 bases are shared with TRBD1. Germline-derived CDR1 and CDR2 are SEHNR and FQNEAQ (reference sequence). This CDR3 has 15 residues. Trimming removed 3 bases from V and 5 bases from J; junction bases left unmatched: 6. This chain's CDR3 is CASSLTGAGDQPQHF. In nucleotides, the CDR3 is TGTGCCAGCAGCTTGACAGGGGCGGGGGATCAGCCCCAGCATTTT.

The V and J genes are TRBV18 and TRBJ2-3; TRBD1 agrees at 8 bases. Trimming removed 3 bases from V and 5 bases from J; junction bases left unmatched: 16. The CDR3 has 18 amino acids. The germline gives CDR1 KGHSH, CDR2 LQKENI. CDR3 in DNA: TGTGCCAGCTCACCTCCAGTAGGGTCAGGGGGCCGTGGAGATACGCAGTATTTT. The encoded protein is CASSPPVGSGGRGDTQYF.

This chain links TRBV5-1 with TRBJ2-2, with 7 bases matching TRBD1. CDR1 is SGHRS and CDR2 is YFSETQ in the germline V gene. There are 15 residues in the CDR3. V gave up 4 bases and J gave up 6 bases; unmatched junction bases: 9. The CDR3: CASSMTGNSAGELFF. The CDR3 region has the DNA TGCGCCAGCAGCATGACAGGGAATTCGGCCGGGGAGCTGTTTTTT.

The J gene is TRBJ2-5, the V gene TRBV6-5; D ambiguous. Germline V lookup: CDR1 MNHEY, CDR2 SVGAGI. The CDR3 runs to 13 residues. V lost 7 bases and J lost 1, with 10 bases in between. CDR3 amino acids: CASTPPGQETQYF. CDR3 in DNA: TGTGCCAGCACCCCACCAGGCCAAGAGACCCAGTACTTC.

The chain carries TRBV12-5 and TRBJ2-2, with 9 nucleotides matching TRBD1. From germline, CDR1 is LGHNT and CDR2 FRNRAP. This CDR3 has 17 amino acids. The V segment lost 2 bases and the J segment 3 bases; nucleotides outside the gene matches: 7. The CDR3 sequence is CASGLLTGGADTGELFF. CDR3 nucleotide sequence: TGTGCTAGTGGTTTGCTCACAGGGGGCGCGGACACCGGGGAGCTGTTTTTT.